Below are 21 T cell receptor beta chains sequenced from a single sample in a study of T cells in Graves' hyperthyroidism and ophthalmopathy. Amplified TCR beta CDR3 regions came from RNA transcripts. The HTBI primer set served for first-round RT-PCR of the TCR CDR3. Via MiXCR, TCRdb re-called the multiplex PCR reads, giving one row per CDR3 protein. Of under 650,000 distinct CDR3 sequences in the sample, around 15% were seen once. The sample consisted of blood. Source of these receptors: a woman in her 30s with Graves' hyperthyroidism.

This clonotype appeared a few times. The gene calls are TRBV15 and TRBJ2-5; 12 positions agree with TRBD2. The CDR3 is 16 amino acids. The junction had 3 bases not matched to a gene; V was cut back by 0 bases and J by 4 bases. Germline V gene lookup returns CDR1 LNHNV and CDR2 YYDKDF (reference sequence). The CDR3 here is CATSRDRGLAGETQYF. The CDR3 nucleotides are TGTGCCACCAGCAGAGACCGGGGACTAGCGGGAGAGACCCAGTACTTC.

V and J are TRBV9 and TRBJ2-5; D perhaps matches TRBD2 (5 bases). CDR1 is SGDLS, CDR2 YYNGEE, per germline. Trimming stripped 4 bases from V and 0 bases from J, with 10 bases between. This CDR3 has 14 amino acids. CDR3 DNA sequence: TGTGCCAGCAGCAGGACTGGAAACCAAGAGACCCAGTACTTC. This gives the protein CASSRTGNQETQYF.

The sample holds many counts of this clonotype. The chain couples TRBV27 to TRBJ2-3, with D uncertain. V was pared by 6 bases and J by 2 bases, with 12 bases between. Germline V gene data show CDR1 as MNHEY and CDR2 as SMNVEV (reference sequence). There are 14 residues in the CDR3. This CDR3 is CASSGSLLTDTQYF. Written as DNA, the CDR3 is TGTGCCAGCAGCGGGTCCCTCCTCACAGATACGCAGTATTTT.

This clonotype has more than one count but fewer than ten. The chain joins TRBV7-2 to TRBJ2-7, with 10 bases matching TRBD1. Germline CDR1 is SGHTA and CDR2 is FQGNSA. Trimming removed 5 bases from V and 6 bases from J; junction bases left unmatched: 4. The CDR3 has 13 amino acids. The CDR3 nucleotides are TGTGCCAGCAGCATCGGGACAGGGGCCGAGCAGTACTTC. It codes for CASSIGTGAEQYF.

This clonotype was seen at least ten times. The chain employs TRBV6-2 or TRBV6-3 and TRBJ2-3; the D gene is possibly TRBD2 (6 bases). CDR3 length: 17 residues. V lost 9 bases and J lost 6, with 28 bases in between. CDR1 is MNHEY and CDR2 is SVGEGT in the germline V gene. CDR3 protein: CASEIGPPRESADTQYF. The CDR3 DNA is TGTGCCAGTGAAATCGGACCCCCTCGGGAGAGTGCGGATACGCAGTATTTT.

The CDR3 DNA is TGCAGTGCTAGCGGGTTATACAATGAGCAGTTCTTC. Amino acid sequence: CSASGLYNEQFF. The chain links TRBV20-1 to TRBJ2-1; D is unresolved. Trimming removed 3 bases at V and 4 bases at J, with 7 bases between. CDR1 and CDR2 (germline): DFQATT, SNEGSKA (reference sequence). There are 12 residues in the CDR3.

This clonotype was detected many times. The chain links TRBV7-2 to TRBJ1-1, with a weak D call TRBD1 (6 bases). Germline CDR1 reads SGHTA; CDR2 reads FQGNSA. This CDR3 contains 14 residues. V was trimmed by 6 bases and J by 0 bases, leaving 11 bases between them. The CDR3 bases are TGTGCCAGCAGTACAGGGTTTATGAACACTGAAGCTTTCTTT. This encodes CASSTGFMNTEAFF.

The chain couples TRBV14 to TRBJ2-3; 10 bases are shared with TRBD2. The CDR3 is made up of 19 amino acids. Trimming took 0 bases from V and 1 from J; bases not matched to a gene: 10. Germline CDR1 is SGHDN and CDR2 is FVKESK. The CDR3 DNA reads as TGTGCCAGCAGCCAAGATCTGCTAGCGGGAGTCGTGGGCACAGATACGCAGTATTTT. Amino acids: CASSQDLLAGVVGTDTQYF.

This clonotype was observed at least ten times. The chain combines TRBV28 with TRBJ2-1; D unresolved. The CDR3 runs 17 residues. Trimming removed 6 bases from V and 3 bases from J, with 21 bases in between. Germline CDR1 MDHEN, CDR2 SYDVKM. CDR3 sequence: CASSQPDGGEHYNEQFF. DNA for the CDR3: TGTGCCAGCAGCCAACCGGACGGTGGAGAACACTACAATGAGCAGTTCTTC.

The rearrangement uses TRBV7-2 and TRBJ2-3, with D possibly matching TRBD2 (6 bases). The V and J ends lost 3 bases and 2 bases respectively, with 12 bases between them. The CDR3 runs 15 residues. CDR1 and CDR2 (germline): SGHTA, FQGNSA. Here the CDR3 DNA reads TGTGCCAGCAGCTTCGTAGCGGCGTCCACAGATACGCAGTATTTT. The encoded protein is CASSFVAASTDTQYF.

This clonotype was found many times. The chain combines TRBV27 with TRBJ2-3; the match to TRBD2 covers 13 bases. This CDR3 has 18 amino acids. Germline CDR1 MNHEY, CDR2 SMNVEV (reference sequence). After removal of 6 bases from V and 8 bases from J, the junction contained 17 bases not matched to a gene. This chain's CDR3 is CASRRTSGRAELQVTQYF. The CDR3 DNA sequence: TGTGCCAGCAGACGCACTAGCGGGAGGGCCGAGTTGCAGGTTACGCAGTATTTT.

The J gene is TRBJ1-5, the V gene TRBV5-4; D gene unclear. Germline CDR1 and CDR2: SGHNT and YYREEE (reference sequence). The CDR3 is made up of 15 amino acids. The V and J ends lost 0 bases and 7 bases respectively, with 14 bases between them. This CDR3 reads CASSLDGAVGQPQHF. CDR3 in DNA: TGTGCCAGCAGCTTGGACGGAGCGGTTGGGCAGCCCCAGCATTTT.

This clonotype came up many times. The rearrangement links TRBV28 to TRBJ2-1; D is undetermined. CDR1 is MDHEN and CDR2 is SYDVKM in the germline V gene. V lost 6 bases and J lost 6, with 9 bases in between. The CDR3 has 12 amino acids. CDR3 protein: CASSFWSNEQFF. The CDR3 DNA reads TGTGCCAGCAGCTTTTGGAGCAATGAGCAGTTCTTC.

This clonotype has a handful of counts. The gene calls are TRBV7-9 and TRBJ2-1; D is perhaps TRBD1 (6 bases). The CDR3 has 16 amino acids. Germline V gene data show CDR1 as SEHNR and CDR2 as FQNEAQ (reference sequence). Deletions cut 5 bases from V and 0 bases from J, with 14 bases between. CDR3 nucleotide sequence: TGTGCCAGCAGCCCCTTAACAGGGAGCTCCTACAATGAGCAGTTCTTC. Amino acids: CASSPLTGSSYNEQFF.

This clonotype was counted a few times. The genes are TRBV11-3 and TRBJ1-5; unclear D gene. The CDR3 extends over 14 amino acids. CDR1 is SGHNT, CDR2 YENEEA, per germline. Trimming shortened V by 3 bases and J by 5 bases, and 11 bases separated the two germline ends. Here the CDR3 reads CASSFGLRDQPQHF. The DNA for the CDR3 is TGTGCCAGCAGCTTCGGTCTAAGGGATCAGCCCCAGCATTTT.

The sample holds many counts of this clonotype. V and J are TRBV5-1 and TRBJ2-7; 8 bases align to TRBD1. This CDR3 region has 15 residues. The J segment lost 0 bases and the V segment lost 1 base, leaving 3 bases of the junction unmatched. Germline V lookup: CDR1 SGHRS, CDR2 YFSETQ. The CDR3 loop reads CASSLQGQGSYEQYF. In nucleotides, the CDR3 is TGCGCCAGCAGCTTGCAAGGACAGGGCTCCTACGAGCAGTACTTC. The entire variable domain, with the rest obtained from reference TRBV5-1 and TRBJ2-7, is as follows: KAGVTQTPRYLIKTRGQQVTLSCSPISGHRSVSWYQQTPGQGLQFLFEYFSETQRNKGNFPGRFSGRQFSNSRSEMNVSTLELGDSALYLCASSLQGQGSYEQYFGPGTRLTVT.

This clonotype occurred a few times. The chain couples TRBV13 to TRBJ2-7; D remains unclear. Germline V CDR1 and CDR2: PRHDT, FYEKMQ (reference sequence). This CDR3 has 12 amino acids. Trimming took off 3 bases at V and 5 bases at J, with 8 bases between the two ends. This CDR3 is CASSFRVDEQYF. CDR3 coding DNA: TGTGCCAGCAGCTTTAGGGTGGACGAGCAGTACTTC.

This clonotype has ten or more counts. CDR3 DNA sequence: TGTGCCAGCAGTCCGATGGAGGGAGCTGAAGCTTTCTTT. Its protein is CASSPMEGAEAFF. This chain joins TRBV28 and TRBJ1-1; D call uncertain. The CDR3 consists of 13 residues. Per the germline V gene, CDR1 is MDHEN and CDR2 is SYDVKM. With 5 bases removed from V and 6 bases from J, the gap between germline ends came to 13 bases.

This clonotype was detected many times. The rearrangement joins TRBV3-1 to TRBJ2-3, with D hard to call. V gave up 6 bases and J gave up 0 bases, with 7 bases separating them. CDR3 length: 13 amino acids. Germline V gives CDR1 LGHDT, CDR2 YNNKEL (reference sequence). The DNA of the CDR3 is TGTGCCAGCAGGCCCGCTAGCACAGATACGCAGTATTTT. This sequence encodes CASRPASTDTQYF.

The CDR3 is CASSLAQGGETQYF. The CDR3 DNA reads TGTGCCAGCAGCTTAGCGCAGGGAGGGGAGACCCAGTACTTC. The gene calls are TRBV7-8 and TRBJ2-5; 7 bases agree with TRBD2. With V trimmed by 0 bases and J by 5 bases, 3 bases remained unmatched. The CDR3 length is 14 residues. The V gene's germline CDR1 is SGHVS and CDR2 FQNEAQ.

The table lists this clonotype with a few counts. One end of the junction fails to match germline, which may point to a read error. The CDR3 DNA is TGCAGTGCTAGAGATCAAGGGCTACGCTACGGGCAGTACTTC. This translates into CSARDQGLRYGQYF. This chain uses TRBV20-1 with TRBJ2-7; D uncertain. Germline CDR1 is DFQATT and CDR2 is SNEGSKA (reference sequence). The CDR3 length is 14 residues.